This is a list of T cell receptor beta chains from one sample in a study of blood T cell repertoires in COVID-19. Data came from immunoSEQ multiplex PCR; TCRdb stores just in-frame clones and leaves some out. The sample shows approximately 85,000 clones, about nine tenths of them seen only once. Sequenced input: peripheral blood. These receptors were obtained from a woman between 50 and 59 years old with active or convalescent COVID-19. Each CDR3 is given with its conserved first and last residue. A D gene is named only where the DNA matches it firmly. Not every row has a clone size; where given, it reads once, few, many or a size class.

abundance: .
v_gene: TRBV9
len: 15
j_gene: TRBJ2-7
d_gene: .
CDR3aa: CASSASLQGTYEQYF
CDR3nt: TGTGCCAGCAGCGCCTCCCTCCAGGGAACCTACGAGCAGTACTTC

abundance: .
v_gene: TRBV18
len: 12
j_gene: TRBJ2-7
d_gene: .
CDR3aa: CASSRTAYEQYF
CDR3nt: TGTGCCAGCTCACGGACAGCCTACGAGCAGTACTTC

abundance: .
v_gene: TRBV5-1
len: 15
j_gene: TRBJ1-4
d_gene: TRBD1
CDR3aa: CASSFGGQGGEKLFF
CDR3nt: TGCGCCAGCAGCTTTGGTGGGCAAGGGGGCGAAAAACTGTTTTTT

abundance: once
v_gene: TRBV6-5
len: 13
j_gene: TRBJ2-3
d_gene: .
CDR3aa: CASSYGGIDTQYF
CDR3nt: TGTGCCAGCAGTTACGGGGGGATAGATACGCAGTATTTT

abundance: .
v_gene: TRBV12-3/TRBV12-4
len: 13
j_gene: TRBJ1-2
d_gene: .
CDR3aa: CASSYSPNYGYTF
CDR3nt: TGTGCCAGCAGCTACAGCCCTAACTATGGCTACACCTTC

abundance: .
v_gene: TRBV9
len: 15
j_gene: TRBJ2-5
d_gene: TRBD2
CDR3aa: CASSPWLAGSETQYF
CDR3nt: TGTGCCAGCAGCCCCTGGCTAGCGGGGTCGGAGACCCAGTACTTC

abundance: .
v_gene: TRBV6-6
len: 19
j_gene: TRBJ2-7
d_gene: TRBD1
CDR3aa: CASSRVRDSRSVAETGQYF
CDR3nt: TGTGCCAGCAGTCGAGTCCGGGACAGCAGGTCAGTGGCGGAAACGGGGCAGTACTTC

abundance: .
v_gene: TRBV7-2
len: 14
j_gene: TRBJ2-5
d_gene: .
CDR3aa: CASSPSSAGETQYF
CDR3nt: TGTGCCAGCAGCCCCTCTAGCGCGGGGGAGACCCAGTACTTC

abundance: .
v_gene: TRBV12-3/TRBV12-4
len: 13
j_gene: TRBJ2-1
d_gene: .
CDR3aa: CASGRGRPTEQFF
CDR3nt: TGTGCCAGCGGCCGGGGGAGACCCACTGAGCAGTTCTTC

abundance: .
v_gene: TRBV9
len: 15
j_gene: TRBJ2-2
d_gene: TRBD1
CDR3aa: CASSFGQGITGELFF
CDR3nt: TGTGCCAGCAGCTTCGGACAGGGAATCACCGGGGAGCTGTTTTTT

abundance: .
v_gene: TRBV5-6
len: 14
j_gene: TRBJ2-7
d_gene: TRBD1
CDR3aa: CASSLGQGDYEQYF
CDR3nt: TGTGCCAGCAGCTTGGGACAGGGGGACTACGAGCAGTACTTC

abundance: .
v_gene: TRBV27
len: 15
j_gene: TRBJ2-3
d_gene: .
CDR3aa: CASSSAGLSTDTQYF
CDR3nt: TGTGCCAGCAGTTCAGCAGGGCTTTCAACAGATACGCAGTATTTT

abundance: .
v_gene: TRBV9
len: 14
j_gene: TRBJ2-2
d_gene: TRBD1
CDR3aa: CASSSHRGAGELFF
CDR3nt: TGTGCCAGCAGCTCCCACAGGGGAGCCGGGGAGCTGTTTTTT

abundance: .
v_gene: TRBV12-3/TRBV12-4
len: 12
j_gene: TRBJ1-2
d_gene: .
CDR3aa: CASLGSGHGYTF
CDR3nt: TGTGCCAGCCTCGGGTCGGGTCATGGCTACACCTTC

abundance: .
v_gene: TRBV2
len: 14
j_gene: TRBJ2-3
d_gene: .
CDR3aa: CASRAGMNTDTQYF
CDR3nt: TGTGCCAGCAGGGCGGGGATGAACACAGATACGCAGTATTTT

abundance: .
v_gene: TRBV9
len: 16
j_gene: TRBJ1-2
d_gene: .
CDR3aa: CASSARGGARDYGYTF
CDR3nt: TGTGCCAGCAGCGCCCGTGGGGGGGCGAGGGACTATGGCTACACCTTC

abundance: .
v_gene: TRBV7-2
len: 15
j_gene: TRBJ1-2
d_gene: .
CDR3aa: CASSLRTDPIYGYTF
CDR3nt: TGTGCCAGCAGCTTGAGGACAGATCCTATCTATGGCTACACCTTC

abundance: .
v_gene: TRBV19
len: 14
j_gene: TRBJ1-2
d_gene: .
CDR3aa: CASSSTGSNYGYTF
CDR3nt: TGTGCCAGTAGTAGCACAGGGTCCAACTATGGCTACACCTTC

abundance: .
v_gene: TRBV25-1
len: 15
j_gene: TRBJ2-7
d_gene: TRBD1
CDR3aa: CASSRTGGLSYEQYF
CDR3nt: TGTGCCAGCAGTAGGACAGGGGGACTCTCCTACGAGCAGTACTTC

abundance: .
v_gene: TRBV7-5
len: 15
j_gene: TRBJ1-5
d_gene: .
CDR3aa: CVRSKRQDLNQPQHF
CDR3nt: TGTGTCAGAAGCAAGAGACAGGATCTAAATCAGCCCCAGCATTTT

abundance: .
v_gene: TRBV2
len: 11
j_gene: TRBJ2-7
d_gene: .
CDR3aa: CASSVLYEQYF
CDR3nt: TGTGCCAGCAGTGTTCTCTACGAGCAGTACTTC

abundance: .
v_gene: TRBV6-5
len: 14
j_gene: TRBJ1-1
d_gene: .
CDR3aa: CASSPGGYYTEAFF
CDR3nt: TGTGCCAGCAGTCCGGGGGGGTATTACACTGAAGCTTTCTTT

abundance: .
v_gene: TRBV30
len: 13
j_gene: TRBJ2-4
d_gene: .
CDR3aa: CAWGSWGSEVQYF
CDR3nt: TGTGCCTGGGGATCCTGGGGCAGCGAGGTACAGTACTTC

abundance: .
v_gene: TRBV30
len: 14
j_gene: TRBJ1-2
d_gene: .
CDR3aa: CAWSGGRGKDGYTF
CDR3nt: TGTGCCTGGAGTGGGGGCAGGGGTAAAGATGGCTACACCTTC

abundance: .
v_gene: TRBV7-3
len: 15
j_gene: TRBJ1-2
d_gene: .
CDR3aa: CASSPNLGREYGYTF
CDR3nt: TGTGCCAGCAGCCCCAACCTTGGAAGGGAGTATGGCTACACCTTC

abundance: .
v_gene: TRBV19
len: 17
j_gene: TRBJ2-7
d_gene: TRBD2
CDR3aa: CASSRPGLAGGAYEQYF
CDR3nt: TGTGCCAGTAGTAGACCTGGACTAGCGGGGGGTGCCTACGAGCAGTACTTC

abundance: .
v_gene: TRBV14
len: 14
j_gene: TRBJ1-1
d_gene: .
CDR3aa: CASSQDRGGAEAFF
CDR3nt: TGTGCCAGCAGCCAAGACAGGGGAGGGGCTGAAGCTTTCTTT

abundance: .
v_gene: TRBV19
len: 14
j_gene: TRBJ2-3
d_gene: TRBD2
CDR3aa: CASSGVGGGGTQYF
CDR3nt: TGTGCCAGTAGTGGTGTCGGCGGCGGGGGTACGCAGTATTTT

abundance: .
v_gene: TRBV5-1
len: 12
j_gene: TRBJ2-6
d_gene: .
CDR3aa: CASSSGANVLTF
CDR3nt: TGCGCCAGCTCGTCTGGGGCCAACGTCCTGACTTTC

abundance: .
v_gene: TRBV25-1
len: 12
j_gene: TRBJ2-7
d_gene: .
CDR3aa: CASSASTSLQYF
CDR3nt: TGTGCCAGCAGTGCCTCGACTAGTTTGCAGTACTTC

abundance: once
v_gene: TRBV6-5
len: 13
j_gene: TRBJ1-2
d_gene: TRBD1
CDR3aa: CASSQGQGDGYTF
CDR3nt: TGTGCCAGCAGCCAGGGACAGGGGGATGGCTACACCTTC

abundance: .
v_gene: TRBV7-9
len: 13
j_gene: TRBJ1-2
d_gene: .
CDR3aa: CASRIPGAEGYTF
CDR3nt: TGTGCCAGCAGGATTCCAGGGGCGGAGGGCTACACCTTC

abundance: .
v_gene: TRBV7-9
len: 14
j_gene: TRBJ1-2
d_gene: TRBD1
CDR3aa: CASSQRDRYYGYTF
CDR3nt: TGTGCCAGCAGCCAACGGGACAGGTACTATGGCTACACCTTC

abundance: .
v_gene: TRBV10-3
len: 13
j_gene: TRBJ2-3
d_gene: .
CDR3aa: CAISEFERDTQYF
CDR3nt: TGTGCCATCAGTGAGTTCGAGAGGGATACGCAGTATTTT

abundance: once
v_gene: TRBV4-3
len: 17
j_gene: TRBJ1-3
d_gene: .
CDR3aa: CASSLTGGFNSGNTIYF
CDR3nt: TGCGCCAGCAGCCTCACCGGGGGTTTCAACTCTGGAAACACCATATATTTT

abundance: .
v_gene: TRBV10-3
len: 13
j_gene: TRBJ2-3
d_gene: TRBD2
CDR3aa: CAISGAGADTQYF
CDR3nt: TGTGCCATCAGTGGGGCGGGGGCAGATACGCAGTATTTT

abundance: .
v_gene: TRBV29-1
len: 14
j_gene: TRBJ1-2
d_gene: TRBD1
CDR3aa: CSVEGDRVDYGYTF
CDR3nt: TGCAGCGTTGAGGGAGACAGGGTGGACTATGGCTACACCTTC

abundance: .
v_gene: TRBV5-1
len: 13
j_gene: TRBJ1-1
d_gene: .
CDR3aa: CASSLSGDTEAFF
CDR3nt: TGCGCCAGCAGCTTATCGGGGGACACTGAAGCTTTCTTT

abundance: .
v_gene: TRBV13
len: 18
j_gene: TRBJ1-3
d_gene: .
CDR3aa: CASSDLQGQGYSGNTIYF
CDR3nt: TGTGCCAGCAGCGATTTACAGGGTCAAGGGTACTCTGGAAACACCATATATTTT

abundance: .
v_gene: TRBV11-2
len: 17
j_gene: TRBJ2-5
d_gene: .
CDR3aa: CASSILPNTRRGETQYF
CDR3nt: TGTGCCAGCAGCATCCTACCCAACACCCGGAGAGGAGAGACCCAGTACTTC

abundance: .
v_gene: TRBV5-6
len: 14
j_gene: TRBJ2-7
d_gene: .
CDR3aa: CASSLATGKYEQYF
CDR3nt: TGTGCCAGCAGCTTAGCTACAGGAAAGTACGAGCAGTACTTC

abundance: .
v_gene: TRBV27
len: 16
j_gene: TRBJ2-7
d_gene: .
CDR3aa: CASSLSGRVLAYEQYF
CDR3nt: TGTGCCAGCAGTTTATCGGGCAGGGTTCTTGCCTACGAGCAGTACTTC

abundance: .
v_gene: TRBV2
len: 15
j_gene: TRBJ2-1
d_gene: TRBD2
CDR3aa: CASSGVAGRFNEQFF
CDR3nt: TGTGCCAGCAGTGGTGTAGCGGGGCGGTTTAATGAGCAGTTCTTC

abundance: .
v_gene: TRBV6-5
len: 15
j_gene: TRBJ2-2
d_gene: TRBD2
CDR3aa: CASSWASGAAGELFF
CDR3nt: TGTGCCAGCAGTTGGGCTAGCGGGGCTGCCGGGGAGCTGTTTTTT

abundance: .
v_gene: TRBV6-2/TRBV6-3
len: 14
j_gene: TRBJ1-1
d_gene: .
CDR3aa: CASSYATRITEAFF
CDR3nt: TGTGCCAGCAGTTACGCCACTAGGATAACTGAAGCTTTCTTT

abundance: .
v_gene: TRBV9
len: 15
j_gene: TRBJ2-3
d_gene: .
CDR3aa: CASSVVPGIADTQYF
CDR3nt: TGTGCCAGCAGCGTAGTCCCAGGGATCGCAGATACGCAGTATTTT

abundance: .
v_gene: TRBV9
len: 13
j_gene: TRBJ1-1
d_gene: TRBD1
CDR3aa: CASSVASGGEAFF
CDR3nt: TGTGCCAGCAGCGTAGCTTCAGGGGGTGAAGCTTTCTTT

abundance: .
v_gene: TRBV29-1
len: 14
j_gene: TRBJ1-1
d_gene: .
CDR3aa: CSVASRGSSYEAFF
CDR3nt: TGCAGCGTCGCAAGCCGGGGGAGCTCCTATGAAGCTTTCTTT

abundance: .
v_gene: TRBV27
len: 14
j_gene: TRBJ2-7
d_gene: TRBD1
CDR3aa: CASSTGTGSYEQYF
CDR3nt: TGTGCCAGTTCTACCGGGACAGGGTCCTACGAGCAGTACTTC

abundance: few
v_gene: TRBV6-5
len: 13
j_gene: TRBJ1-2
d_gene: TRBD1
CDR3aa: CASKRTGGRGYTF
CDR3nt: TGTGCCAGCAAAAGAACAGGGGGCCGGGGCTACACCTTC

abundance: .
v_gene: TRBV5-8
len: 16
j_gene: TRBJ1-5
d_gene: .
CDR3aa: CASSAGAGVGNQPQHF
CDR3nt: TGTGCCAGCAGCGCGGGTGCGGGGGTCGGCAATCAGCCCCAGCATTTT

abundance: few
v_gene: TRBV5-1
len: 15
j_gene: TRBJ2-7
d_gene: .
CDR3aa: CASSLGAGFKYEQYF
CDR3nt: TGCGCCAGCAGCTTGGGGGCAGGGTTCAAGTACGAGCAGTACTTC

abundance: .
v_gene: TRBV9
len: 15
j_gene: TRBJ1-3
d_gene: .
CDR3aa: CASTRGWGLGNTIYF
CDR3nt: TGTGCCAGCACCCGAGGTTGGGGGCTCGGAAACACCATATATTTT